These T cell receptor beta chains were read from a single sample in a study of T-cell memory formation after mild COVID-19. TCRdb ran MiXCR on the 5' RACE reads and lists one entry per CDR3 protein. The table shows hundreds of thousands of distinct CDR3 sequences, with around 20% occurring only once. The sequencing input was PBMCs or a T cell subset sorted from them (not recorded which). These receptors all stem from a man aged 18 to 30 who had mild COVID-19 (a few samples of this study predate the infection). Cell type and time point are not known. Both conserved end residues are part of each CDR3. Fields, in order: clone size, V gene, D gene, J gene, CDR3 DNA, CDR3 protein. D genes are given only for firm matches. Size tells how often a clone was seen (once, few, many) or the class of an expanded clone, and some rows leave it out.

size: many
V: TRBV4-3
D: NA
J: TRBJ1-1
DNA: TGCGCCAGCAGCAGGCAACATATGAACACTGAAGCTTTCTTT
CDR3: CASSRQHMNTEAFF

size: NA
V: TRBV11-1
D: TRBD2
J: TRBJ2-5
DNA: TGTGCCAGCAGCTTAGGTAGCGGGGGGGCTCAAGAGACCCAGTACTTC
CDR3: CASSLGSGGAQETQYF

size: NA
V: TRBV3-1
D: NA
J: TRBJ1-6
DNA: TGTGCCAGCAGCCAGCAGGTAGCTTGGACCCTCCACTTT
CDR3: CASSQQVAWTLHF

size: few
V: TRBV6-5
D: NA
J: TRBJ1-2
DNA: TGTGCCAGCAGCACCCATTCGACAGGCAACTATGGCTACACCTTC
CDR3: CASSTHSTGNYGYTF

size: NA
V: TRBV21-1
D: NA
J: TRBJ2-3
DNA: TGTGCCCCCGGGGGTACGGGGTATTTT
CDR3: CAPGGTGYF

size: NA
V: TRBV5-1
D: TRBD2
J: TRBJ2-2
DNA: TGCGCCAGCAGCTGGACTAGCGGGGGGAACACCGGGGAGCTGTTTTTT
CDR3: CASSWTSGGNTGELFF

size: NA
V: TRBV5-4
D: NA
J: TRBJ2-7
DNA: TGTGCCAGCAGCTCCCCTGCTGGGGGGACCTACGAGCAGTACTTC
CDR3: CASSSPAGGTYEQYF

size: NA
V: TRBV20-1
D: NA
J: TRBJ1-1
DNA: TGCAGTGCTCCTCGGACAGAGAACACTGAAGCTTTCTTT
CDR3: CSAPRTENTEAFF

size: few
V: TRBV5-5
D: NA
J: TRBJ2-3
DNA: TGTGCCAGCAGCTCGGCCCGGGGGCGTCTAAGGGACACAGATACGCAGTATTTT
CDR3: CASSSARGRLRDTDTQYF

size: few
V: TRBV20-1
D: NA
J: TRBJ1-1
DNA: TGCAGTGCTAGATCTCGGGTCACAGGCACTGAAGCTTTCTTT
CDR3: CSARSRVTGTEAFF

size: NA
V: TRBV4-3
D: NA
J: TRBJ1-5
DNA: TGCGCCAGCAGCCAAGATGGCTTAACTAATCAGCCCCAGCATTTT
CDR3: CASSQDGLTNQPQHF

size: NA
V: TRBV28
D: NA
J: TRBJ2-5
DNA: TGTGCCAGCAGTCGGAAGACAGAAGAGACCCAGTACTTC
CDR3: CASSRKTEETQYF

size: many
V: TRBV7-9
D: NA
J: TRBJ1-6
DNA: TGTGCCAGCAGCTTAGGGGATTCACCCCTCCACTTT
CDR3: CASSLGDSPLHF

size: NA
V: TRBV7-6
D: NA
J: TRBJ1-1
DNA: TGTGGGGGGAGTGAAGCTTTCTTT
CDR3: CGGSEAFF

size: NA
V: TRBV20-1
D: NA
J: TRBJ2-3
DNA: TGCAGTGCCCCAAAACTATCTACTAGCACAGATACGCAGTATTTT
CDR3: CSAPKLSTSTDTQYF